The rows below give T cell receptor beta chains drawn from one sample of a study of cytomegalovirus exposure and HLA in healthy donors. The assay was immunoSEQ multiplex PCR, and TCRdb's table has in-frame clones only and misses some. There are a few hundred thousand clones in the sample; around 91% occur only once, and around 3.1% lies in the top ten. The specimen was PBMCs. Every receptor here comes from a woman between 25 and 40 years old in good health and CMV-seronegative. CDR3s include the opening cysteine and the closing phenylalanine or tryptophan. A D gene is named only where the DNA matches it firmly. The size entry is marked missing in some rows and otherwise reads once, few, many or a size class.

clone_size | j_call | v_call | d_call | cdr3_length | cdr3_nt | cdr3_aa
- | TRBJ2-7 | TRBV13 | - | 15 | TGTGCCAGCAGCTTAGAAGGGGTGGGGACCTACGAGCAGTACTTC | CASSLEGVGTYEQYF
- | TRBJ2-7 | TRBV4-2 | TRBD2 | 17 | TGTGCCAGCAGCCAAGATCGTCAGCGGGAGCGGGTTTACGAGCAGTACTTC | CASSQDRQRERVYEQYF
once | TRBJ2-3 | TRBV28 | TRBD2 | 16 | TGTGCCAGCAGCTCCACGTGGGAGGGGAATACAGATACGCAGTATTTT | CASSSTWEGNTDTQYF
- | TRBJ2-2 | TRBV13 | - | 18 | TGTGCCAGCAGCTTAGAGAGTTTGTCTGAACTGAACACCGGGGAGCTGTTTTTT | CASSLESLSELNTGELFF
- | TRBJ2-7 | TRBV11-3 | - | 14 | TGTGCCAGCAGTCTTTGGGCTCAGAGTCCGGAGCAGTACTTC | CASSLWAQSPEQYF
- | TRBJ1-4 | TRBV6-5 | TRBD1 | 14 | TGTGCCAGCAGAACCGGGACAGGGAATGAAAAACTGTTTTTT | CASRTGTGNEKLFF
- | TRBJ2-3 | TRBV19 | - | 12 | TGTGCCAGTAGTATAAGTGGAGATACGCAGTATTTT | CASSISGDTQYF
- | TRBJ2-6 | TRBV6-6 | - | 11 | TGTGCCAGCCGTTGGACCAACGTCCTGACTTTC | CASRWTNVLTF
- | TRBJ2-7 | TRBV5-1 | - | 17 | TGCGCCAGCAGCTTACATTCGAGGAGCGTCTCGGGTCTCGAGCAGTACTTC | CASSLHSRSVSGLEQYF
- | TRBJ2-2 | TRBV10-3 | - | 16 | TGTGCCATCAGTGAGTCGAAAAGGGAAGGCACCGGGGAGCTGTTTTTT | CAISESKREGTGELFF
- | TRBJ1-5 | TRBV28 | - | 14 | TGTGCCAGCAGTTTAGTGGGTGGCAATCAGCCCCAGCATTTT | CASSLVGGNQPQHF
- | TRBJ1-2 | TRBV5-5 | - | 14 | TGTGCCAGCAGCTCTGGGGTTAGTCGCTATGGCTACACCTTC | CASSSGVSRYGYTF
- | TRBJ2-1 | TRBV5-4 | - | 16 | TGTGCCAGCAAAACCGAACCGACGGCTGTTTACAATGAGCAGTTCTTC | CASKTEPTAVYNEQFF
- | TRBJ2-7 | TRBV30 | TRBD1 | 15 | TGTGCCTGGACTCACGGGACAGGGCGGTGGTACGAGCAGTACTTC | CAWTHGTGRWYEQYF
- | TRBJ2-1 | TRBV5-1 | - | 16 | TGCGCCAGCAGCTGGGGGATGGCAGGATCCTACAATGAGCAGTTCTTC | CASSWGMAGSYNEQFF
- | TRBJ2-7 | TRBV19 | TRBD1 | 13 | TGTGCCAGTATGGCGCAGGGGGTCAACGAGCAGTACTTC | CASMAQGVNEQYF
- | TRBJ2-3 | TRBV6-5 | - | 15 | TGTGCCAGCAGCCGCACCACAGGGTGGGGAGATACGCAGTATTTT | CASSRTTGWGDTQYF
- | TRBJ2-5 | TRBV6-1 | TRBD2 | 15 | TGTGCCAGCAGCCGACTAGCGGGAGGCCAAGAGACCCAGTACTTC | CASSRLAGGQETQYF
- | TRBJ1-1 | TRBV6-1 | - | 11 | TGTGCCAGCGGAGGAAACACTGAAGCTTTCTTT | CASGGNTEAFF
- | TRBJ2-7 | TRBV7-3 | TRBD2 | 15 | TGTGCCAGCAGCTTAGGAGCGGGAGGGCCCTACGAGCAGTACTTC | CASSLGAGGPYEQYF
few | TRBJ2-7 | TRBV7-2 | TRBD2 | 16 | TGTGCCAGCAGCGGTCCTAGCGGGAGTATGGCCTACGAGCAGTACTTC | CASSGPSGSMAYEQYF
few | TRBJ2-7 | TRBV27 | TRBD2 | 12 | TGTGCCAGCCGGACTAGGCACTACGAGCAGTACTTC | CASRTRHYEQYF
- | TRBJ2-5 | TRBV29-1 | - | 14 | TGCAGCGTTGCTAGAAATTCGGACCAAGAGACCCAGTACTTC | CSVARNSDQETQYF
- | TRBJ2-1 | TRBV7-3 | TRBD1 | 14 | TGTGCCAGCAGCCGACAGGGATCGAGGAATGAGCAGTTCTTC | CASSRQGSRNEQFF
- | TRBJ2-1 | TRBV7-6 | TRBD2 | 16 | TGTGCCAGCAGCTCCGGGACTAGCGGGCCCTACAATGAGCAGTTCTTC | CASSSGTSGPYNEQFF
- | TRBJ2-7 | TRBV28 | TRBD2 | 17 | TGTGCCAGCAGCCCCATCGGTAGCGGGAGGGCCAGGAACGAGCAGTACTTC | CASSPIGSGRARNEQYF
- | TRBJ2-5 | TRBV27 | - | 14 | TGTGCCAGCAGTTCCCTGGGAGCACGGGCGACCCAGTACTTC | CASSSLGARATQYF
- | TRBJ2-1 | TRBV6-7 | - | 17 | TGTGCCAGCAGTTACTCGAAGGGGCTACAACCTAACAATGAGCAGTTCTTC | CASSYSKGLQPNNEQFF
- | TRBJ2-7 | TRBV14 | TRBD1 | 16 | TGTGCCAGCAGCCACTTCGACAGGGATGGCTCCTACGAGCAGTACTTC | CASSHFDRDGSYEQYF
- | TRBJ2-7 | TRBV11-2 | TRBD1 | 15 | TGTGCCAGCAGCTTAGATCCGGGACAGGGCTACGAGCAGTACTTC | CASSLDPGQGYEQYF
- | TRBJ2-7 | TRBV28 | TRBD1 | 16 | TGTGCCAGCAGAGGGGACAGGGGGCTCCCTGCGGAAGAGCAGTACTTC | CASRGDRGLPAEEQYF
- | TRBJ2-2 | TRBV27 | TRBD1 | 15 | TGTGCCAGCAGCCTTGGGGACAGGGTTACCGGGGAGCTGTTTTTT | CASSLGDRVTGELFF
- | TRBJ2-1 | TRBV29-1 | TRBD2 | 16 | TGCAGCGTGTCGGTAACTAGCGGGAGGCAGGGCAATGAGCAGTTCTTC | CSVSVTSGRQGNEQFF
- | TRBJ2-7 | TRBV9 | TRBD1 | 14 | TGTGCCAGCAGCGGGGGGACAGGAGGCTACGAGCAGTACTTC | CASSGGTGGYEQYF
- | TRBJ2-3 | TRBV13 | - | 14 | TGTGCCAGCAGCTTAGGGCCCCTCGGAGATACGCAGTATTTT | CASSLGPLGDTQYF
- | TRBJ1-1 | TRBV20-1 | - | 11 | TGCAGTGCTAGCACGTACACTGAAGCTTTCTTT | CSASTYTEAFF
- | TRBJ2-1 | TRBV11-3 | TRBD2 | 15 | TGTGCCAGCAGCAACCTAGCGGGCGGCTACAATGAGCAGTTCTTC | CASSNLAGGYNEQFF
- | TRBJ2-3 | TRBV5-1 | - | 15 | TGCGCCAGCAGCCCCGGACTTGCCTACACAGATACGCAGTATTTT | CASSPGLAYTDTQYF
once | TRBJ1-4 | TRBV28 | - | 15 | TGTGCCAGCAGTTCCGCCGGGCCCTCCTATGAAAAACTGTTTTTT | CASSSAGPSYEKLFF
- | TRBJ2-2 | TRBV4-2 | - | 15 | TGTGCCAGCAGCCAAGAAAACAGGGTGACCGGGGAGCTGTTTTTT | CASSQENRVTGELFF
- | TRBJ2-7 | TRBV6-5 | TRBD1 | 14 | TGTGCCAGCAGGTCGGGACAGGGTACCTACGAGCAGTACTTC | CASRSGQGTYEQYF
- | TRBJ1-2 | TRBV5-1 | TRBD1 | 13 | TGCGCCAGCAGCTTGGCGACAGGGGACGAGTACACCTTC | CASSLATGDEYTF
- | TRBJ2-5 | TRBV7-2 | - | 17 | TGTGCCAGCAGCTTATCAGGCGGGATGGGCGGTTGGGAGACCCAGTACTTC | CASSLSGGMGGWETQYF